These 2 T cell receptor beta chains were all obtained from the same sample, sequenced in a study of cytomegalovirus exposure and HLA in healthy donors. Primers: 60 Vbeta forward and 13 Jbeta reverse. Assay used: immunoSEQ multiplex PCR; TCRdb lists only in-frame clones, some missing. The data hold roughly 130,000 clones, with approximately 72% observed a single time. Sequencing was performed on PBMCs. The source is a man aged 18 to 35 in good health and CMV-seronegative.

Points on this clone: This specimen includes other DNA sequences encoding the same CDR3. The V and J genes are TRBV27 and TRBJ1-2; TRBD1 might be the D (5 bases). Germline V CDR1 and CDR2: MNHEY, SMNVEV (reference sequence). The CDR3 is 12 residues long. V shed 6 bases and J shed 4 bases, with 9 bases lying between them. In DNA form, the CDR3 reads TGTGCCAGCAGGGGGGGAGGCTATGGCTACACCTTC. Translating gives CASRGGGYGYTF.

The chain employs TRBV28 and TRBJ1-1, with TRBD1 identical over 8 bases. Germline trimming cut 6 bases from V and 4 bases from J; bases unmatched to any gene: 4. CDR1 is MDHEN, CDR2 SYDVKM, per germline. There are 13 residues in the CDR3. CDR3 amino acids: CASRLTGGTEAFF. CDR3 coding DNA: TGTGCCAGCAGGCTCACAGGGGGCACTGAAGCTTTCTTT.